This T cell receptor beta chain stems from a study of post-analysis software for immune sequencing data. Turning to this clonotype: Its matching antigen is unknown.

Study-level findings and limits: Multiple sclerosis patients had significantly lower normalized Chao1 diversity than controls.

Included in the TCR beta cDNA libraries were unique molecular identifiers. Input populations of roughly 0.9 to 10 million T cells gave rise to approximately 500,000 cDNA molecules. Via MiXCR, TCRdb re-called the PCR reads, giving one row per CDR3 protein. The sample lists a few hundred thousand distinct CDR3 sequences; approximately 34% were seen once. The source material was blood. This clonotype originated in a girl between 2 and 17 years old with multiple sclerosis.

The CDR3 DNA is TGCAGCGAGAGACAGAGCACAGATACGCAGTATTTT. Translation: CSERQSTDTQYF. The chain uses TRBV29-1 and TRBJ2-3, with D perhaps matching TRBD1 (5 bases). Germline loops: CDR1 SQVTM, CDR2 ANQGSEA. The CDR3 runs 12 residues. Trimming took 7 bases from V and 0 from J, leaving 8 bases between them.